This passage covers 20 T cell receptor beta chains from one sample sequenced in a study of Graves' ophthalmopathy and Graves' hyperthyroidism. As the template, RNA transcripts were used to amplify TCR beta CDR3 regions. HTBI primers were employed in first-round RT-PCR, then a second-round multiplex PCR followed. One entry per CDR3 protein results from TCRdb running MiXCR on the multiplex PCR reads. The sample holds 350,000 to 450,000 distinct CDR3 sequences, approximately 16% seen once. Specimen: peripheral blood. These receptors were obtained from a young woman with Graves' ophthalmopathy.

CDR3: CASSAGRGQGLETQYF. The DNA of the CDR3 is TGCGCCAGCAGCGCGGGCCGCGGACAGGGGCTAGAGACCCAGTACTTC. This rearrangement joins TRBV5-1 to TRBJ2-5, with 9 positions matching TRBD1. Germline V lookup: CDR1 SGHRS, CDR2 YFSETQ. This CDR3 contains 16 residues. The J segment lost 4 bases and the V segment lost 4 bases, leaving 11 bases of the junction unmatched. Drawing the rest from reference TRBV5-1 and TRBJ2-5, the complete variable domain is KAGVTQTPRYLIKTRGQQVTLSCSPISGHRSVSWYQQTPGQGLQFLFEYFSETQRNKGNFPGRFSGRQFSNSRSEMNVSTLELGDSALYLCASSAGRGQGLETQYFGPGTRLLVL.

V usage is TRBV19 and J usage is TRBJ1-3, with TRBD1 as a possible D gene (5 bases). The CDR3 totals 13 residues. Per germline, CDR1 LNHDA and CDR2 SQIVND (reference sequence). Between the trimmed V and J ends, which lost 9 bases and 5 bases, there was a span of 14 bases. CDR3 nucleotides: TGTGCCAGCATCCCGGGACGAAGAAACACCATATATTTT. Protein product: CASIPGRRNTIYF.

This clonotype was counted ten times or more. Written as DNA, the CDR3 is TGTGCCAGCAGCTTAATGGGGTTGTCGAGGGACCAAGAGACCCAGTACTTC. It is translated as CASSLMGLSRDQETQYF. V and J are TRBV11-2 and TRBJ2-5, with D possibly being TRBD2 (5 bases). Trimming took off 2 bases at V and 0 bases at J, with 16 bases between the two ends. The CDR3 sequence is 17 residues long. Germline CDR1 reads SGHAT; CDR2 reads FQNNGV.

This chain joins TRBV18 and TRBJ2-2; 9 bases match TRBD1. J was trimmed by 5 bases and V by 10 bases; bases with no gene match: 14. Germline CDR1 reads KGHSH; CDR2 reads LQKENI. CDR3 length equals 16 residues. The CDR3 DNA reads TGTGCCACCCCGAGCGGACAGGGGACAAGAACCGGGGAGCTGTTTTTT. This gives the protein CATPSGQGTRTGELFF.

This clonotype was counted at least ten times. The genes are TRBV5-1 and TRBJ2-7; TRBD2 matches 11 bases. The CDR3 is made up of 13 amino acids. J lost 8 bases, V lost 1 base, and 2 bases had no gene match. CDR1 is SGHRS, CDR2 YFSETQ, per germline. CDR3 in amino acids: CASSLLAGGQQYF. In nucleotides, the CDR3 is TGCGCCAGCAGCTTGTTAGCGGGAGGGCAGCAGTACTTC.

The CDR3 DNA sequence: TGTGCCAGCAGTTTAAGGCAGGGACGTGGCTATGGCTACACCTTC. Amino acids: CASSLRQGRGYGYTF. The chain combines TRBV12-3 or TRBV12-4 with TRBJ1-2; possible D gene TRBD1, 5 bases. Trimming took off 2 bases at V and 4 bases at J, with 14 bases between the two ends. This CDR3 region has 15 residues.

This clonotype was counted at least ten times. Written as DNA, the CDR3 is TGTGCCAGCAGCGGACAGGGATTGGGCTATGGCTACACCTTC. Its translation: CASSGQGLGYGYTF. The gene calls are TRBV6-2 or TRBV6-3 and TRBJ1-2, with 8 bases matching TRBD1. The ends lost 6 bases at V and 4 bases at J; junction bases unmatched: 7. The CDR3 contains 14 residues. Germline CDR1 reads MNHEY; CDR2 reads SVGEGT.

This clonotype was seen many times. The chain links TRBV20-1 to TRBJ1-3; D might be TRBD1 (6 bases). CDR1 DFQATT and CDR2 SNEGSKA come from the germline V gene (reference sequence). The CDR3 has 15 amino acids. V lost 0 bases and J lost 3, with 12 bases in between. CDR3 coding DNA: TGCAGTGCTAGAGACCTCAGGGGAAGTGGAAACACCATATATTTT. Amino acid sequence: CSARDLRGSGNTIYF.

The rearrangement joins TRBV30 to TRBJ2-2; TRBD1 agrees at 8 bases. The CDR3 loop spans 13 amino acids. Trimming at V came to 4 bases and at J to 5 bases, leaving 3 bases not matched to a gene. Germline CDR1 is GTSNPN and CDR2 is SVGIG (reference sequence). The CDR3: CAWTGTGTGELFF. DNA of the CDR3: TGTGCCTGGACCGGGACAGGTACCGGGGAGCTGTTTTTT.

The chain combines TRBV6-2 or TRBV6-3 with TRBJ2-2; D gene uncertain. V gave up 6 bases and J gave up 0 bases, with 17 bases separating them. CDR1 and CDR2 (germline): MNHEY, SVGEGT. There are 17 residues in the CDR3. CDR3 coding DNA: TGTGCCAGCAGAGGAATCCCCCTGGCAACGAACACCGGGGAGCTGTTTTTT. Its protein is CASRGIPLATNTGELFF.

The rearrangement joins TRBV7-2 to TRBJ2-5; no firm D call. Trimming took off 5 bases at V and 5 bases at J, with 12 bases between the two ends. Germline loops: CDR1 SGHTA, CDR2 FQGNSA. The CDR3 spans 13 residues. CDR3 in DNA: TGTGCCAGCAGCCAATCCGCCTGGGAGACCCAGTACTTC. Its translation is CASSQSAWETQYF.

This clonotype appeared many times. The rearrangement joins TRBV7-2 to TRBJ1-2, with TRBD1 identical over 11 bases. The CDR3 loop spans 15 amino acids. Germline CDR1 SGHTA, CDR2 FQGNSA. Trimming removed 4 bases from V and 2 bases from J; junction bases left unmatched: 3. CDR3 sequence: CASSYGQGANYGYTF. The CDR3, as DNA: TGTGCCAGCAGCTACGGACAGGGGGCAAACTATGGCTACACCTTC.

This clonotype was seen repeatedly, ten times or more. The J gene is TRBJ1-2, the V gene TRBV12-3 or TRBV12-4; 7 positions match TRBD1. The CDR3 totals 12 residues. V was clipped by 6 bases and J by 13 bases; unmatched bases: 11. The CDR3 loop reads CASSPPRTGPTF. As DNA, the CDR3 is TGTGCCAGCAGCCCCCCCCGGACAGGCCCCACCTTC.

The sample holds a few counts of this clonotype. The J gene is TRBJ1-2, the V gene TRBV28; D call uncertain. This CDR3 region has 11 residues. Germline CDR1 reads MDHEN; CDR2 reads SYDVKM. V shed 5 bases and J shed 4 bases, with 5 bases lying between them. CDR3 coding DNA: TGTGCCAGCAGTACTTCCTATGGCTACACCTTC. This encodes CASSTSYGYTF.

The sample holds many counts of this clonotype. The V and J genes are TRBV12-3 or TRBV12-4 and TRBJ2-2; 12 nucleotides match TRBD2. The V segment lost 6 bases and the J segment 8 bases; nucleotides outside the gene matches: 10. The CDR3 is made up of 16 amino acids. Here the CDR3 reads CASSRGLAGLFGELFF. Here the CDR3 DNA reads TGTGCCAGCAGCAGAGGACTAGCGGGATTATTTGGGGAGCTGTTTTTT.

This clonotype was seen repeatedly, ten times or more. The V gene is TRBV28, the J gene TRBJ1-5, with TRBD1 as a possible D gene (6 bases). There are 15 residues in the CDR3. Germline V CDR1 and CDR2: MDHEN, SYDVKM. V gave up 6 bases and J gave up 7 bases, with 19 bases separating them. The CDR3, as DNA: TGTGCCAGCAGAGCCCCTGGCCAGGGGTGGCAGCCCCAGCATTTT. It codes for CASRAPGQGWQPQHF.

At least ten counts were recorded for this clonotype. This chain links TRBV15 with TRBJ2-5; D call uncertain. In germline, CDR1 is LNHNV, CDR2 YYDKDF (reference sequence). The CDR3 is 13 amino acids. V shed 1 base and J shed 2 bases, with 5 bases lying between them. CDR3 amino acids: CATSRAGQETQYF. The DNA for the CDR3 is TGTGCCACCAGCAGAGCGGGTCAAGAGACCCAGTACTTC. Full variable domain (rest looked up from reference TRBV15 and TRBJ2-5): DAMVIQNPRYQVTQFGKPVTLSCSQTLNHNVMYWYQQKSSQAPKLLFHYYDKDFNNEADTPDNFQSRRPNTSFCFLDIRSPGLGDTAMYLCATSRAGQETQYFGPGTRLLVL.

The rearrangement links TRBV30 to TRBJ2-7, with a weak D call TRBD1 (7 bases). Germline V gene lookup returns CDR1 GTSNPN and CDR2 SVGIG (reference sequence). Trimming took 8 bases from V and 5 from J, leaving 13 bases between them. The CDR3 covers 11 residues. CDR3 residues: CARGRGDEQYF. The CDR3 region has the DNA TGTGCCCGGGGCAGGGGGGACGAGCAGTACTTC.

This clonotype was observed at least ten times. The chain couples TRBV6-5 to TRBJ1-1; D gene uncertain. The V and J ends lost 7 bases and 3 bases respectively, with 18 bases between them. Germline-derived CDR1 and CDR2 are MNHEY and SVGAGI. The CDR3 is 15 residues long. CDR3 nucleotides: TGTGCCAGCACTACTCGCCCGACACACGACACTGAAGCTTTCTTT. Translation gives CASTTRPTHDTEAFF.

This clonotype has a count of ten or more. This chain connects TRBV6-2 or TRBV6-3 to TRBJ1-1; D remains ambiguous. This CDR3 has 13 residues. V lost 2 bases, J lost 6 bases, and 10 bases lay in between. Germline CDR1 MNHEY, CDR2 SVGEGT. The CDR3 is CASSYGVPPEAFF. CDR3 bases: TGTGCCAGCAGTTACGGGGTGCCCCCTGAAGCTTTCTTT.